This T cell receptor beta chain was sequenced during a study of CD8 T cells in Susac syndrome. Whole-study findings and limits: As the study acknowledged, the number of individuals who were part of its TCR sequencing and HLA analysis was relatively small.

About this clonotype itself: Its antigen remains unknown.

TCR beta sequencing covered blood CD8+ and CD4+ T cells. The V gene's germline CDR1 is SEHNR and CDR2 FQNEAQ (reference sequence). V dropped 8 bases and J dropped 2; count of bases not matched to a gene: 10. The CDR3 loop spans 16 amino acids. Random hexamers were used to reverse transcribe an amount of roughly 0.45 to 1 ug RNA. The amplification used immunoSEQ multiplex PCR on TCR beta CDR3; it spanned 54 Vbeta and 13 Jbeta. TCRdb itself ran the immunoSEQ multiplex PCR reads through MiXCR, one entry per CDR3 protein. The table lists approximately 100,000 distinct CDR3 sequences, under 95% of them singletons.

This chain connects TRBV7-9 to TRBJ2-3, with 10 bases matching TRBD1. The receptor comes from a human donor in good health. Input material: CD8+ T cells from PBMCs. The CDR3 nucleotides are TGTGCCAGCCCCCCCTCGGACAGGGGGGCCACAGATACGCAGTATTTT. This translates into CASPPSDRGATDTQYF.